These T cell receptor beta chains were read from a single sample in a study of T cell repertoires in breast cancer. TCRdb itself ran the emulsion pairing reads through MiXCR, one entry per CDR3 protein. The profile covers about 40,000 distinct CDR3 sequences, with 45% appearing a single time and around 60% taken by the ten largest. The specimen sequenced was CD8+ T cells. The receptors were sampled from a pool of human donors with breast cancer or a healthy control (not recorded which). CDR3s include the opening cysteine and the closing phenylalanine or tryptophan. Each record gives: J gene, clone size, V gene, D gene, CDR3 protein, CDR3 DNA. The D gene is left open where the match is weak. Not all rows give a size; the values are once, few, many and, for expanded clones, a class.

J: TRBJ1-1
size: many
V: TRBV6-2/TRBV6-3
D: -
CDR3: CASSYGSRLAFF
DNA: TGTGCCAGCAGTTATGGATCTCGTCTGGCTTTCTTT

J: TRBJ2-5
size: -
V: TRBV6-2/TRBV6-3
D: -
CDR3: CASNPLRGETQYF
DNA: TGTGCCAGCAACCCCCTGAGGGGAGAGACCCAGTACTTC

J: TRBJ2-3
size: once
V: TRBV3-1
D: -
CDR3: CASSQVPADTQYF
DNA: TGTGCCAGCAGCCAAGTGCCGGCAGATACGCAGTATTTT

J: TRBJ2-7
size: -
V: TRBV6-2/TRBV6-3
D: -
CDR3: CASSCSEIYEQYF
DNA: TGTGCCAGCAGTTGCTCAGAAATCTACGAGCAGTACTTC

J: TRBJ1-2
size: few
V: TRBV6-1
D: -
CDR3: CASSPEGNYGYTF
DNA: TGTGCCAGCAGTCCAGAGGGAAACTATGGCTACACCTTC

J: TRBJ1-2
size: few
V: TRBV10-3
D: -
CDR3: CAISDPRGTPGYGYTF
DNA: TGTGCCATCAGTGATCCCAGGGGAACTCCGGGCTATGGCTACACCTTC

J: TRBJ2-4
size: -
V: TRBV4-2
D: -
CDR3: CASSQDEWNIQYF
DNA: TGTGCCAGCAGCCAAGACGAGTGGAACATTCAGTACTTC

J: TRBJ2-5
size: -
V: TRBV5-4
D: -
CDR3: CASSFVPVETQYF
DNA: TGTGCCAGCAGTTTTGTCCCGGTGGAGACCCAGTACTTC

J: TRBJ1-1
size: -
V: TRBV6-1
D: -
CDR3: CASSPGPLNTKASF
DNA: TGTGCCAGCAGCCCCGGCCCTTTGAACACTAAAGCTTCCTTT

J: TRBJ1-1
size: -
V: TRBV6-1
D: -
CDR3: CASSEGEGLNTEAFF
DNA: TGTGCCAGCAGTGAAGGGGAAGGGCTGAACACTGAAGCTTTCTTT

J: TRBJ1-1
size: few
V: TRBV15
D: -
CDR3: CATSRVQTALEAFF
DNA: TGTGCCACCAGCAGAGTACAGACGGCTCTGGAAGCTTTCTTT

J: TRBJ2-3
size: few
V: TRBV5-1
D: -
CDR3: CASRPDGGTDTQYF
DNA: TGCGCCAGCAGACCGGACGGAGGCACAGATACGCAGTATTTT

J: TRBJ1-1
size: few
V: TRBV19
D: -
CDR3: CASSTPGRVSNTEAFF
DNA: TGTGCCAGTAGCACTCCAGGGAGGGTATCGAACACTGAAGCTTTCTTT

J: TRBJ2-5
size: -
V: TRBV4-1
D: TRBD2
CDR3: CASSQVPSGVETQYF
DNA: TGCGCCAGCAGCCAAGTGCCTAGCGGGGTAGAGACCCAGTACTTC

J: TRBJ1-5
size: many
V: TRBV7-2
D: -
CDR3: CASSWTDSNQPQHF
DNA: TGTGCCAGCAGCTGGACAGATAGCAATCAGCCCCAGCATTTT

J: TRBJ2-1
size: -
V: TRBV3-1
D: -
CDR3: CASSRRGSYNEQFF
DNA: TGTGCCAGCAGCCGACGGGGATCCTACAATGAGCAGTTCTTC

J: TRBJ1-2
size: -
V: TRBV5-6
D: -
CDR3: CASSFGTGTNIHTF
DNA: -

J: TRBJ1-5
size: -
V: TRBV20-1
D: -
CDR3: CSAQGDSNQPQHF
DNA: TGCAGTGCCCAAGGGGATAGCAATCAGCCCCAGCATTTT

J: TRBJ2-1
size: many
V: TRBV15
D: -
CDR3: CATSRGRGAYNEQFF
DNA: TGTGCCACCAGCAGAGGTAGGGGAGCCTACAATGAGCAGTTCTTC

J: TRBJ2-5
size: -
V: TRBV18
D: -
CDR3: CASSLMREETQYF
DNA: TGTGCCAGCTCACTGATGAGGGAAGAGACCCAGTACTTC

J: TRBJ1-2
size: few
V: TRBV6-1
D: TRBD1
CDR3: CASRLGQGSGYTF
DNA: TGTGCCAGCAGACTCGGACAGGGTAGTGGCTACACCTTC

J: TRBJ2-7
size: few
V: TRBV6-6
D: -
CDR3: CASSYGVFYEQYF
DNA: TGTGCCAGCAGTTACGGAGTCTTCTACGAGCAGTACTTC

J: TRBJ1-3
size: -
V: TRBV3-1
D: -
CDR3: CASTLFGSSGNTIYF
DNA: TGTGCCAGCACCCTTTTCGGAAGCTCTGGAAACACCATATATTTT

J: TRBJ2-3
size: -
V: TRBV7-9
D: TRBD1
CDR3: CASSRGTGVDSDTQYF
DNA: TGTGCCAGCAGCCGGGGTACAGGGGTAGACTCAGATACGCAGTATTTT

J: TRBJ2-2
size: -
V: TRBV5-1
D: TRBD2
CDR3: CASSFIAGVASGELFF
DNA: TGCGCCAGCAGCTTCATAGCGGGAGTGGCGTCCGGGGAGCTGTTTTTT

J: TRBJ2-5
size: -
V: TRBV29-1
D: -
CDR3: CSVKLQETQYF
DNA: TGCAGCGTTAAACTTCAAGAGACCCAGTACTTC

J: TRBJ2-7
size: -
V: TRBV20-1
D: TRBD2
CDR3: CSATTSGRGSTSYEQYF
DNA: TGCAGTGCTACTACTAGCGGGAGAGGGAGTACCTCCTACGAGCAGTACTTC

J: TRBJ1-6
size: few
V: TRBV7-9
D: TRBD1
CDR3: CASSRSTGESPLHF
DNA: TGTGCCAGCAGCCGATCGACAGGGGAATCACCCCTCCACTTT

J: TRBJ2-3
size: -
V: TRBV3-1
D: -
CDR3: CASSLGRFQPQYF
DNA: TGTGCCAGCAGCTTGGGGAGATTTCAGCCCCAGTATTTT

J: TRBJ2-1
size: few
V: TRBV6-1
D: -
CDR3: CASRGRNPRYNEQFF
DNA: TGTGCCAGCAGAGGTAGGAACCCCCGATACAATGAGCAGTTCTTC

J: TRBJ1-6
size: many
V: TRBV27
D: -
CDR3: CASRVGRSYNSPLHF
DNA: TGTGCCAGCAGAGTGGGACGGTCCTATAATTCACCCCTCCACTTT

J: TRBJ2-3
size: -
V: TRBV18
D: -
CDR3: CASSRDTDTQYF
DNA: TGTGCCAGCTCACGGGACACAGATACGCAGTATTTT

J: TRBJ2-7
size: -
V: TRBV27
D: TRBD1
CDR3: CASSVHGTGRPYEQYF
DNA: TGTGCCAGCAGTGTCCACGGGACAGGAAGGCCCTACGAGCAGTACTTC

J: TRBJ2-5
size: medium-sized
V: TRBV5-8
D: -
CDR3: CASSLASEGETQYF
DNA: TGTGCCAGCAGCTTGGCCAGCGAAGGGGAGACCCAGTACTTC

J: TRBJ2-5
size: -
V: TRBV6-1
D: TRBD2
CDR3: CASSPTSGGAPETQYF
DNA: TGTGCCAGCAGCCCGACTAGCGGGGGGGCCCCAGAGACCCAGTACTTC

J: TRBJ1-2
size: few
V: TRBV5-6
D: -
CDR3: CASSFGYSETDGYTF
DNA: TGTGCCAGCAGCTTTGGATACTCCGAGACAGATGGCTACACCTTC

J: TRBJ2-1
size: few
V: TRBV6-2/TRBV6-3
D: -
CDR3: CASSHQPQTEQFF
DNA: TGTGCCAGCAGTCACCAGCCCCAGACTGAGCAGTTCTTC

J: TRBJ1-1
size: -
V: TRBV3-1
D: -
CDR3: CASSQDRRGRWTEAFF
DNA: TGTGCCAGCAGCCAAGATCGACGGGGGCGATGGACTGAAGCTTTCTTT

J: TRBJ1-1
size: -
V: TRBV28
D: TRBD1
CDR3: CASGTAPGNTEAFF
DNA: TGTGCCAGCGGGACAGCCCCAGGGAACACTGAAGCTTTCTTT

J: TRBJ2-3
size: few
V: TRBV20-1
D: TRBD1
CDR3: CSARDPTGTGDTQYF
DNA: TGCAGTGCTAGAGATCCTACCGGGACAGGGGATACGCAGTATTTT

J: TRBJ1-4
size: few
V: TRBV15
D: TRBD1
CDR3: CATSPRTGRSEKLFF
DNA: TGTGCCACCAGCCCTCGGACAGGCAGGTCTGAAAAACTGTTTTTT

J: TRBJ2-5
size: few
V: TRBV20-1
D: -
CDR3: CSARDPGLSKETQYF
DNA: TGCAGTGCTAGAGACCCGGGACTCAGCAAGGAGACCCAGTACTTC

J: TRBJ2-3
size: few
V: TRBV29-1
D: TRBD1
CDR3: CSVTGPEQGQGTDTQYF
DNA: TGCAGCGTTACTGGACCTGAACAGGGGCAGGGCACAGATACGCAGTATTTT

J: TRBJ1-1
size: -
V: TRBV6-2/TRBV6-3
D: -
CDR3: CASSYAPRQELADTEAFF
DNA: TGTGCCAGCAGTTACGCACCGCGACAGGAGCTCGCCGACACTGAAGCTTTCTTT